This TCR beta chain was profiled in a study of shared clonotypes between healthy human individuals. The data were produced by immunoSEQ multiplex PCR, yet TCRdb's version contains in-frame clones alone and is incomplete. The sample contains around 1,000,000 clones, roughly 80% of which appear only once. The source is a man aged 18 to 35 in good health. Some clones in this sample may be carry-over from other donors' samples. What was sequenced was memory CD4+ T cells from PBMCs. Subset indicated: CD45RA-negative fraction.

The CDR3 coding sequence is TGCGCCAGCAGGGACAGGGGAAGCATGAACACTGAAGCTTTCTTT. It specifies CASRDRGSMNTEAFF. The V call is TRBV5-1, the J call TRBJ1-1; the match to TRBD1 covers 9 bases. Germline lookup yields CDR1 SGHRS and CDR2 YFSETQ. Trimming at V came to 5 bases and at J to 0 bases, leaving 5 bases not matched to a gene. The CDR3 loop spans 15 amino acids. Full variable domain (missing parts from reference TRBV5-1 and TRBJ1-1): KAGVTQTPRYLIKTRGQQVTLSCSPISGHRSVSWYQQTPGQGLQFLFEYFSETQRNKGNFPGRFSGRQFSNSRSEMNVSTLELGDSALYLCASRDRGSMNTEAFFGQGTRLTVV.